This record looks at one T cell receptor (beta chain) sequence and its context. This record belongs to a study of blood T cell repertoires in COVID-19. The wider study: Samples of COVID-19 (acute and convalescent) were obtained from the United States, Italy and Spain. The cDNA or gDNA used as material had been derived from T cells, B-cell-depleted T cells, or PBMCs.

In the authors' workflow: By means of reference gene primer amplification, nucleated cell counts were estimated. Profiled with immunoSEQ multiplex PCR; TCRdb holds only in-frame clones, not every one. V and J calls plus clone size are reproduced from that table; the DNA served to infer D and trimming. The repertoire has 45,000 to 55,000 clones, 88% of them found once; the top ten carry about 3.2%. Trimming cost V 6 bases and J 11 bases, with 11 bases left between them. CDR1 is LNHDA and CDR2 is SQIVND in the germline V gene (reference sequence). CDR3 length equals 11 residues. The chain has TRBV19 and TRBJ2-1; D is uncertain. The receptor comes from a human donor in a cohort sampled during active COVID-19. Sequencing was done on a sample of peripheral blood. CDR3 sequence reads: CASSQASQQFF. The CDR3 coding sequence is TGTGCCAGTAGCCAAGCGTCCCAGCAGTTCTTC. Full variable domain (remainder filled in from reference TRBV19 and TRBJ2-1): DGGITQSPKYLFRKEGQNVTLSCEQNLNHDAMYWYRQDPGQGLRLIYYSQIVNDFQKGDIAEGYSVSREKKESFPLTVTSAQKNPTAFYLCASSQASQQFFGPGTRLTVL.